This T cell receptor beta chain was found in a study of OX40 agonist ivuxolimab in advanced cancers. The CDR3 contains 16 residues. CDR1 GTSNPN and CDR2 SVGIG come from the germline V gene (reference sequence). V lost 0 bases and J lost 4; bases outside the gene matches: 10. TCRdb keeps only in-frame clones here, not all; method: immunoSEQ multiplex PCR. The repertoire consists of 70,000 or so clones, with 87% occurring once and the leading ten covering just over 2%. The material sequenced was CD4+ or CD8+ T cells sorted from blood, taken in a trial of the OX40 agonist ivuxolimab. V gene TRBV30 combines with J gene TRBJ1-1, with 8 bases identical to TRBD1. This TCR derives from an adult with an advanced solid tumor such as melanoma, head and neck, liver or kidney cancer. CDR3 sequence reads: CAWSVTRTGQVTEAFF. The CDR3 nucleotides read TGTGCCTGGAGTGTAACCCGGACAGGGCAGGTCACTGAAGCTTTCTTT.